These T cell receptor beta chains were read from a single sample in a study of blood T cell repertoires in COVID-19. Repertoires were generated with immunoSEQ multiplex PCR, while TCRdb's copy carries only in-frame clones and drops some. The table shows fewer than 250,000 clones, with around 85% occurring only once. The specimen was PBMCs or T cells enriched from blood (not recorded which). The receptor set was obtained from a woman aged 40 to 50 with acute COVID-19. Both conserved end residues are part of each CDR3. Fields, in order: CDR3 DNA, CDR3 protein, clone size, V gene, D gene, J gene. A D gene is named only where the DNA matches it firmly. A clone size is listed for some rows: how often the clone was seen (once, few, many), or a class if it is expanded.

cdr3_nt: TGCGCCAGCAGCCAAGGCGGACAGGGGCTACTGCAGTACTTC; cdr3_aa: CASSQGGQGLLQYF; clone_size: .; v_call: TRBV4-1; d_call: TRBD1; j_call: TRBJ2-7
cdr3_nt: TGTGCCAGCAGTTTGTCAGTGAACACTGAAGCTTTCTTT; cdr3_aa: CASSLSVNTEAFF; clone_size: .; v_call: TRBV12-3/TRBV12-4; d_call: .; j_call: TRBJ1-1
cdr3_nt: TGTGCCAGCAGTTCCTCCCTAGCGGGAAGCTACAATGAGCAGTTCTTC; cdr3_aa: CASSSSLAGSYNEQFF; clone_size: .; v_call: TRBV6-2/TRBV6-3; d_call: TRBD2; j_call: TRBJ2-1
cdr3_nt: TGCAGCGTCGTAGCCCATGGGGACAGGGGGATCTACGAGCAGTACTTC; cdr3_aa: CSVVAHGDRGIYEQYF; clone_size: .; v_call: TRBV29-1; d_call: TRBD1; j_call: TRBJ2-7
cdr3_nt: TGTGCCAGCAGCTACCGGGAGAATCAGCCCCAGCATTTT; cdr3_aa: CASSYRENQPQHF; clone_size: .; v_call: TRBV11-2; d_call: .; j_call: TRBJ1-5
cdr3_nt: TGTGCCAGCAGTGAGTGGGGCCGTAACTATGGCTACACCTTC; cdr3_aa: CASSEWGRNYGYTF; clone_size: once; v_call: TRBV28; d_call: .; j_call: TRBJ1-2
cdr3_nt: TGTGCCAGCAGCCGGGGGGGTAGAGGCGAGCAGTACTTC; cdr3_aa: CASSRGGRGEQYF; clone_size: once; v_call: TRBV3-1/TRBV3-2; d_call: TRBD2; j_call: TRBJ2-7
cdr3_nt: TGTGCCAGCAGCCGAGGGACGGACCCCTGGAGGGAAGCTTTCTTT; cdr3_aa: CASSRGTDPWREAFF; clone_size: .; v_call: TRBV7-8; d_call: .; j_call: TRBJ1-1
cdr3_nt: TGTGCCAGCAGGGACAGGGACAGCTTCCAAGAGACCCAGTACTTC; cdr3_aa: CASRDRDSFQETQYF; clone_size: .; v_call: TRBV28; d_call: TRBD1; j_call: TRBJ2-5
cdr3_nt: TGTGCCAGCAGCGTAGGAGGGACAGGGGGAGATACGCAGTATTTT; cdr3_aa: CASSVGGTGGDTQYF; clone_size: .; v_call: TRBV9; d_call: TRBD1; j_call: TRBJ2-3
cdr3_nt: TGTGCCAGCAGCGTAGATTTAGCCCGGAATGAGCAGTTCTTC; cdr3_aa: CASSVDLARNEQFF; clone_size: .; v_call: TRBV9; d_call: .; j_call: TRBJ2-1
cdr3_nt: TGTGCCAGCAGCCCAGGGTCTACCTACGAGCAGTACTTC; cdr3_aa: CASSPGSTYEQYF; clone_size: .; v_call: TRBV7-8; d_call: .; j_call: TRBJ2-7
cdr3_nt: TGTGCCAGCAGTCGGACTAGCGGGAGTCGAACCGGGGAGCTGTTTTTT; cdr3_aa: CASSRTSGSRTGELFF; clone_size: .; v_call: TRBV2; d_call: TRBD2; j_call: TRBJ2-2
cdr3_nt: TGCGCCAGCAGCGCCGTGGGGGCGGGAGTATTTCAAGAGACCCAGTACTTC; cdr3_aa: CASSAVGAGVFQETQYF; clone_size: once; v_call: TRBV5-1; d_call: .; j_call: TRBJ2-5
cdr3_nt: TGTGCCAGTAGTACCGGGACAGGCCTGCTGGCAACCTACGAGCAGTACTTC; cdr3_aa: CASSTGTGLLATYEQYF; clone_size: .; v_call: TRBV19; d_call: TRBD1; j_call: TRBJ2-7
cdr3_nt: TGTGCCAGCAGCTTACCGACAGGGTCTGGGCCCTTTCCCTACGAGCAGTACTTC; cdr3_aa: CASSLPTGSGPFPYEQYF; clone_size: few; v_call: TRBV7-9; d_call: TRBD1; j_call: TRBJ2-7
cdr3_nt: TGCGCCAGCAGCCTGCGAGGCGCGAACACCGGGGAGCTGTTTTTT; cdr3_aa: CASSLRGANTGELFF; clone_size: .; v_call: TRBV4-1; d_call: .; j_call: TRBJ2-2
cdr3_nt: TGTGCCAGCTCAGCAAGACAGGGGGCGGACACCGGGGAGCTGTTTTTT; cdr3_aa: CASSARQGADTGELFF; clone_size: .; v_call: TRBV18; d_call: TRBD1; j_call: TRBJ2-2
cdr3_nt: TGTGCCAGCAGCTTACCCAGGGTTCGGGCGGGAGGGTTATCCTACAATGAGCAGTTCTTC; cdr3_aa: CASSLPRVRAGGLSYNEQFF; clone_size: once; v_call: TRBV11-3; d_call: TRBD2; j_call: TRBJ2-1
cdr3_nt: TGTGCCAGTAGTATAGGACTAGCGGGAGGGTCAGGAAATGAGCAGTTCTTC; cdr3_aa: CASSIGLAGGSGNEQFF; clone_size: .; v_call: TRBV19; d_call: TRBD2; j_call: TRBJ2-1
cdr3_nt: TGTGCCAGCAGCTTAGAATTCGCGGGCGGACGGGAGACCCAGTACTTC; cdr3_aa: CASSLEFAGGRETQYF; clone_size: .; v_call: TRBV7-2; d_call: .; j_call: TRBJ2-5
cdr3_nt: TGTGCCAGCAGTGAAGCGAGGGGACTGGGAGCCTACGAGCAGTACTTC; cdr3_aa: CASSEARGLGAYEQYF; clone_size: .; v_call: TRBV2; d_call: .; j_call: TRBJ2-7
cdr3_nt: TGTGCCAGCAGTGCCCGAGTGAGCTCCTACGAGCAGTACTTC; cdr3_aa: CASSARVSSYEQYF; clone_size: .; v_call: TRBV27; d_call: .; j_call: TRBJ2-7
cdr3_nt: TGTGCCAACTCCAAGTCGGGACTGGAGACCCAGTACTTC; cdr3_aa: CANSKSGLETQYF; clone_size: .; v_call: TRBV28; d_call: .; j_call: TRBJ2-5
cdr3_nt: TGTGCCAGCAGCTTAGGCGGGACAGGGGGTAGTGGCTACACCTTC; cdr3_aa: CASSLGGTGGSGYTF; clone_size: once; v_call: TRBV11-2; d_call: TRBD1; j_call: TRBJ1-2
cdr3_nt: TGCGCCAGCAGCTTGGGTACCTACAATGAGCAGTTCTTC; cdr3_aa: CASSLGTYNEQFF; clone_size: .; v_call: TRBV5-1; d_call: .; j_call: TRBJ2-1
cdr3_nt: TGTGCAACCAGGTCAGGGGACTATGGCTACACCTTC; cdr3_aa: CATRSGDYGYTF; clone_size: once; v_call: TRBV28; d_call: .; j_call: TRBJ1-2
cdr3_nt: TGTGCCAGCTCACCACCGGACAGTGTGACAGATACGCAGTATTTT; cdr3_aa: CASSPPDSVTDTQYF; clone_size: .; v_call: TRBV18; d_call: .; j_call: TRBJ2-3
cdr3_nt: TGCAGCGCACATAGCGGGAGGGCCACAGATACGCAGTATTTT; cdr3_aa: CSAHSGRATDTQYF; clone_size: .; v_call: TRBV29-1; d_call: TRBD2; j_call: TRBJ2-3
cdr3_nt: TGTGCCAGCAGTTACTCGGCAGGGCGGCCTGGAAACACCATATATTTT; cdr3_aa: CASSYSAGRPGNTIYF; clone_size: .; v_call: TRBV6-5; d_call: .; j_call: TRBJ1-3
cdr3_nt: TGTGCCATCAGTGAGGGTGGCAGTACCTATGAGCAGTTCTTC; cdr3_aa: CAISEGGSTYEQFF; clone_size: .; v_call: TRBV10-3; d_call: .; j_call: TRBJ2-1
cdr3_nt: TGTGCCACCAGTCACGGGGACACCCAGCATTTT; cdr3_aa: CATSHGDTQHF; clone_size: .; v_call: TRBV24-1; d_call: .; j_call: TRBJ1-5
cdr3_nt: TGTGCCAGCAGCCGAACCAGACCTAGCCCCCAGTACTTC; cdr3_aa: CASSRTRPSPQYF; clone_size: .; v_call: TRBV13; d_call: .; j_call: TRBJ2-7